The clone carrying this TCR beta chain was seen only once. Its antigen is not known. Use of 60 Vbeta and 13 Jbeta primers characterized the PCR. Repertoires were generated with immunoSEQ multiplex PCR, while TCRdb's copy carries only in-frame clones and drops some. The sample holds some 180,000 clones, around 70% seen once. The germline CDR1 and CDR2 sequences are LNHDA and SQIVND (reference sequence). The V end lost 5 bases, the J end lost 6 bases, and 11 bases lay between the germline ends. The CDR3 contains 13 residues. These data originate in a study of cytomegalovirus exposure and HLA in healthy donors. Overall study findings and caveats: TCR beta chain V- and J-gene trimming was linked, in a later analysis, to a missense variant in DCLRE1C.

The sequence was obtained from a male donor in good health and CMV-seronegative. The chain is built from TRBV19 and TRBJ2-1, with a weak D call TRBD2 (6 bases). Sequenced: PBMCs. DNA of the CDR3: TGTGCCAGTAGTTTACTAGCTCCCAATGAGCAGTTCTTC. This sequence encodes CASSLLAPNEQFF.